The rows below give T cell receptor beta chains drawn from one sample of a study of cytomegalovirus exposure and HLA in healthy donors. Data came from immunoSEQ multiplex PCR; TCRdb stores just in-frame clones and leaves some out. The sample shows fewer than 95,000 clones, around 81% of them seen only once. The sample taken for sequencing was PBMCs. The receptor source for this set is a man younger than 45 in good health and CMV-seronegative. CDR3s include the opening cysteine and the closing phenylalanine or tryptophan. The D gene is left open where the match is weak. Clone size is given for some rows only: seen once, a few or many times, or a class if the clone is expanded.

V: TRBV19; size: .; D: .; J: TRBJ1-2; CDR3: CASSIEGGGNYGYTF; DNA: TGTGCCAGTAGTATAGAGGGCGGGGGCAACTATGGCTACACCTTC
V: TRBV13; size: .; D: .; J: TRBJ1-1; CDR3: CASSPQGPTEAFF; DNA: TGTGCCAGCAGTCCCCAGGGGCCCACTGAAGCTTTCTTT
V: TRBV29-1; size: .; D: TRBD2; J: TRBJ2-1; CDR3: CSVKPSGGAGHEQFF; DNA: TGCAGCGTGAAGCCTAGCGGGGGGGCTGGTCATGAGCAGTTCTTC
V: TRBV11-3; size: .; D: TRBD2; J: TRBJ2-1; CDR3: CASSLGTSDWNEQFF; DNA: TGTGCCAGCAGCTTAGGGACTAGCGACTGGAATGAGCAGTTCTTC
V: TRBV6-5; size: .; D: TRBD1; J: TRBJ1-2; CDR3: CASSRTGDGYTF; DNA: TGTGCCAGCAGTCGGACAGGGGATGGCTACACCTTC
V: TRBV7-9; size: .; D: .; J: TRBJ1-5; CDR3: CASSSGGGNQPQHF; DNA: TGTGCCAGCAGCTCCGGGGGGGGCAATCAGCCCCAGCATTTT
V: TRBV9; size: .; D: .; J: TRBJ1-1; CDR3: CASSRGGTEAFF; DNA: TGTGCCAGCAGCCGTGGAGGCACTGAAGCTTTCTTT
V: TRBV4-2; size: .; D: .; J: TRBJ1-4; CDR3: CASSQDHSGVREKLFF; DNA: TGTGCCAGCAGCCAAGATCATTCAGGGGTGCGCGAAAAACTGTTTTTT
V: TRBV5-6; size: few; D: .; J: TRBJ1-3; CDR3: CASSLQGSGNTIYF; DNA: TGTGCCAGCAGTTTACAGGGTTCTGGAAACACCATATATTTT
V: TRBV7-2; size: .; D: .; J: TRBJ1-2; CDR3: CASSLDRADHYGYTF; DNA: TGTGCCAGCAGCTTAGACAGGGCCGACCACTATGGCTACACCTTC
V: TRBV15; size: once; D: .; J: TRBJ1-1; CDR3: CATSQGPDTEAFF; DNA: TGTGCCACCAGTCAGGGGCCGGACACTGAAGCTTTCTTT
V: TRBV6-1; size: .; D: .; J: TRBJ1-4; CDR3: CASSDRKFPGLATNEKLFF; DNA: TGTGCCAGCAGTGATCGTAAATTTCCAGGGCTTGCAACTAATGAAAAACTGTTTTTT
V: TRBV18; size: .; D: .; J: TRBJ2-7; CDR3: CASSAGLGYEQYF; DNA: TGTGCCAGCTCAGCCGGACTCGGGTACGAGCAGTACTTC
V: TRBV18; size: .; D: .; J: TRBJ1-5; CDR3: CASSPQSGNQPQHF; DNA: TGTGCCAGCTCACCTCAATCGGGAAATCAGCCCCAGCATTTT
V: TRBV5-6; size: .; D: TRBD1; J: TRBJ1-2; CDR3: CASSLRETGAFYGYTF; DNA: TGTGCCAGCAGCTTGAGAGAGACAGGGGCCTTTTATGGCTACACCTTC
V: TRBV6-1; size: few; D: TRBD2; J: TRBJ2-1; CDR3: CASSVRLAEGEQFF; DNA: TGTGCCAGCAGTGTTCGACTAGCGGAGGGTGAGCAGTTCTTC
V: TRBV5-5; size: .; D: .; J: TRBJ1-2; CDR3: CASSLAGNGYTF; DNA: TGTGCCAGCAGCTTGGCCGGGAATGGCTACACCTTC
V: TRBV11-2; size: .; D: .; J: TRBJ2-1; CDR3: CASSPDRPACNEQFF; DNA: TGTGCCAGCAGCCCCGACAGGCCCGCCTGCAATGAGCAGTTCTTC
V: TRBV6-1; size: .; D: TRBD1; J: TRBJ2-5; CDR3: CASKMAQGVYETQYF; DNA: TGTGCCAGCAAGATGGCACAGGGGGTATATGAGACCCAGTACTTC
V: TRBV11-2; size: .; D: .; J: TRBJ2-1; CDR3: CASRLLNNEQFF; DNA: TGTGCCAGCAGATTACTAAACAATGAGCAGTTCTTC
V: TRBV9; size: .; D: TRBD2; J: TRBJ2-3; CDR3: CASSARLAGGPNTDTQYF; DNA: TGTGCCAGCAGCGCGCGACTAGCGGGGGGACCAAACACAGATACGCAGTATTTT
V: TRBV11-2; size: .; D: .; J: TRBJ1-1; CDR3: CASSLLQGYTEAFF; DNA: TGTGCCAGCAGTCTTCTTCAGGGGTACACTGAAGCTTTCTTT
V: TRBV9; size: .; D: TRBD1; J: TRBJ2-3; CDR3: CASSEDRGRTDTQYF; DNA: TGTGCCAGCAGTGAAGATAGGGGGCGTACAGATACGCAGTATTTT
V: TRBV13; size: .; D: TRBD1; J: TRBJ2-3; CDR3: CASSSQGSADTQYF; DNA: TGTGCCAGCAGCTCACAGGGGTCGGCAGATACGCAGTATTTT
V: TRBV7-2; size: .; D: TRBD1; J: TRBJ1-2; CDR3: CASSVITGGDGYTF; DNA: TGTGCCAGCAGCGTTATTACAGGGGGCGATGGCTACACCTTC
V: TRBV14; size: .; D: .; J: TRBJ1-5; CDR3: CASSQLGAGQPQHF; DNA: TGTGCCAGCAGCCAACTGGGGGCCGGTCAGCCCCAGCATTTT
V: TRBV7-3; size: .; D: TRBD2; J: TRBJ2-2; CDR3: CASSLTSGAGNTGELFF; DNA: TGTGCCAGCAGCTTAACTAGCGGGGCCGGGAACACCGGGGAGCTGTTTTTT
V: TRBV18; size: .; D: .; J: TRBJ2-2; CDR3: CASSPRRRQFSGELFF; DNA: TGTGCCAGCTCCCCCCGCCGTAGACAGTTCAGCGGGGAGCTGTTTTTT
V: TRBV5-1; size: .; D: TRBD1; J: TRBJ1-1; CDR3: CASSLSGGTEAFF; DNA: TGCGCCAGCAGCTTATCAGGGGGCACTGAAGCTTTCTTT
V: TRBV2; size: .; D: .; J: TRBJ1-2; CDR3: CASSSATANYGYTF; DNA: TGTGCCAGCAGTAGTGCGACAGCCAACTATGGCTACACCTTC
V: TRBV18; size: .; D: .; J: TRBJ1-3; CDR3: CASSPKGEPPIYF; DNA: TGTGCCAGCTCACCCAAGGGGGAGCCACCCATATATTTT
V: TRBV27; size: .; D: TRBD1; J: TRBJ1-2; CDR3: CASSKGTGVNYGYTF; DNA: TGTGCCAGCAGCAAGGGGACAGGGGTTAACTATGGCTACACCTTC
V: TRBV13; size: .; D: TRBD1; J: TRBJ1-2; CDR3: CASSPRTGIDYGYTF; DNA: TGTGCCAGCAGCCCCAGGACAGGGATTGACTATGGCTACACCTTC
V: TRBV5-5; size: .; D: .; J: TRBJ1-2; CDR3: CASSLHILMTDNYGYTF; DNA: TGTGCCAGCAGCTTACATATCTTAATGACAGATAACTATGGCTACACCTTC
V: TRBV4-2; size: .; D: .; J: TRBJ2-5; CDR3: CASSQFSSETQYF; DNA: TGTGCCAGCAGCCAATTTAGCTCTGAGACCCAGTACTTC
V: TRBV28; size: .; D: TRBD1; J: TRBJ1-1; CDR3: CASSYRGRVTEAFF; DNA: TGTGCCAGCAGTTACAGGGGGCGCGTCACTGAAGCTTTCTTT
V: TRBV7-9; size: .; D: TRBD1; J: TRBJ1-2; CDR3: CASSQLTGYGYTF; DNA: TGTGCCAGCAGCCAATTGACAGGGTATGGCTACACCTTC
V: TRBV27; size: .; D: TRBD1; J: TRBJ2-1; CDR3: CASSFWDRDYNEQFF; DNA: TGTGCCAGCAGTTTCTGGGACAGGGATTACAATGAGCAGTTCTTC
V: TRBV28; size: .; D: .; J: TRBJ1-2; CDR3: CASSPPGGANYGYTF; DNA: TGTGCCAGCAGTCCTCCGGGCGGGGCTAATTATGGCTACACCTTC
V: TRBV7-2; size: .; D: TRBD2; J: TRBJ2-3; CDR3: CASTSGLAETDTQYF; DNA: TGTGCCAGCACCTCAGGACTAGCGGAAACAGATACGCAGTATTTT
V: TRBV13; size: medium-sized; D: .; J: TRBJ1-1; CDR3: CASSLGLGTMNTEAFF; DNA: TGTGCCAGCAGCTTGGGGTTGGGGACTATGAACACTGAAGCTTTCTTT
V: TRBV5-4; size: .; D: TRBD2; J: TRBJ2-1; CDR3: CASSLDSGGPDEQFF; DNA: TGTGCCAGCAGCTTGGACTCGGGAGGGCCTGATGAGCAGTTCTTC
V: TRBV11-2; size: .; D: .; J: TRBJ2-1; CDR3: CASSLVGGSYNEQFF; DNA: TGTGCCAGCAGCTTAGTAGGAGGCTCCTACAATGAGCAGTTCTTC
V: TRBV27; size: .; D: .; J: TRBJ1-1; CDR3: CASSPRMNTEAFF; DNA: TGTGCCAGCAGTCCCAGAATGAACACTGAAGCTTTCTTT
V: TRBV5-1; size: .; D: .; J: TRBJ1-2; CDR3: CASRGDTGIQYGYTF; DNA: TGCGCCAGCAGGGGCGACACGGGGATTCAGTATGGCTACACCTTC
V: TRBV5-4; size: .; D: .; J: TRBJ2-1; CDR3: CASSLELHNEQFF; DNA: TGTGCCAGCAGCTTAGAACTCCACAATGAGCAGTTCTTC
V: TRBV25-1; size: .; D: .; J: TRBJ1-2; CDR3: CASSEWHGLYGYTF; DNA: TGTGCCAGCAGTGAATGGCACGGACTCTATGGCTACACCTTC
V: TRBV9; size: .; D: TRBD2; J: TRBJ2-5; CDR3: CASSVWGDYQETQYF; DNA: TGTGCCAGCAGCGTTTGGGGGGACTATCAAGAGACCCAGTACTTC
V: TRBV21-1; size: .; D: .; J: TRBJ1-5; CDR3: CASSKNGESPNQPQHF; DNA: TGTGCCAGCAGCAAAAACGGTGAGAGTCCCAATCAGCCCCAGCATTTT
V: TRBV2; size: .; D: .; J: TRBJ1-5; CDR3: CASSVQVVNQPQHF; DNA: TGTGCCAGCAGTGTGCAGGTTGTTAATCAGCCCCAGCATTTT
V: TRBV27; size: .; D: TRBD2; J: TRBJ2-1; CDR3: CASSPGAGGLYEQFF; DNA: TGTGCCAGCAGCCCAGGGGCGGGAGGACTCTATGAGCAGTTCTTC